Below, 5 T cell receptor beta chains from the same sample are listed, as sequenced in a study of regulatory T cells. The primer mix had 52 TRBV and 13 TRBJ primers. Libraries were prepared by immunoSEQ multiplex PCR; TCRdb keeps only in-frame clonotypes and omits some of them. The data show 30,000 to 40,000 clones, with over 90% seen just once and about 0.96% held by the top ten. These receptors' targets are unknown. Notes on the study in general: Hydrophobic residues at CDR3 positions 6 and 7 were enriched in conventional CD4+ T cells of CD3G-deficient patients.

Sequenced sample: conventional CD4+ T cells sorted from blood. These TCRs come from a child aged 2 to 15 with CD3G deficiency.

J is TRBJ2-1 and V is TRBV19, with 9 bases identical to TRBD2. J was trimmed by 5 bases and V by 4 bases; bases with no gene match: 3. The CDR3 consists of 14 residues. In germline, CDR1 is LNHDA, CDR2 SQIVND (reference sequence). The CDR3 nucleotides read TGTGCCAGTAGTAGCGGGAGGGGTAACAATGAGCAGTTCTTC. The encoded protein is CASSSGRGNNEQFF.

The chain has TRBV7-3 and TRBJ2-1, with D perhaps TRBD2 (6 bases). V lost 3 bases and J lost 8, with 20 bases in between. Germline loops: CDR1 SGHTA, CDR2 FQGTGA. This CDR3 contains 16 residues. CDR3 bases: TGTGCCAGCAGCTTCGGAGGGTCTAGATACGAGGATGAGCAGTTCTTC. Its protein is CASSFGGSRYEDEQFF.

V usage is TRBV10-1 and J usage is TRBJ1-3; D gene uncertain. Trimming cost V 6 bases and J 0 bases, with 9 bases left between them. In germline, CDR1 is WNHNN, CDR2 SYGVQD (reference sequence). The CDR3 has 14 residues. The CDR3 protein is CASRLRISGNTIYF. CDR3 DNA: TGCGCCAGCAGGCTCAGGATCTCTGGAAACACCATATATTTT.

The count of this clone is one. The chain combines TRBV6-1 with TRBJ1-2, with TRBD1 identical over 7 bases. V shed 0 bases, J shed 6 bases, and the junction held 1 base outside the gene matches. The CDR3 sequence is 13 residues long. The V gene's germline CDR1 is MNHNS and CDR2 SASEGT. CDR3 DNA sequence: TGTGCCAGCAGTGAAGCCAGGGGGGATGGCTACACCTTC. This codes for CASSEARGDGYTF.

This rearrangement joins TRBV19 to TRBJ2-1, with 12 bases fitting TRBD1. The length of the CDR3 is 14 residues. With 8 bases clipped from V and 6 bases from J, the junction kept 5 bases outside the gene matches. CDR1 is LNHDA, CDR2 SQIVND, per germline (reference sequence). The CDR3 reads CASAGQGAGNEQFF. The CDR3, as DNA: TGTGCCAGTGCGGGACAGGGGGCGGGCAATGAGCAGTTCTTC.